The 4 T cell receptor beta chains below were found in one sample sequenced in a study of cytomegalovirus exposure and HLA in healthy donors. Primers: 60 Vbeta forward and 13 Jbeta reverse. Generated by immunoSEQ multiplex PCR, the TCRdb table keeps only in-frame clones and is missing some. Its table records under 250,000 clones. Sequencing was carried out using PBMCs. Every receptor here comes from a girl aged 2-9 years in good health and CMV-seropositive.

As concerns this clone: The same CDR3 can be traced to other DNA sequences in this sample. The chain recombines TRBV11-2 with TRBJ1-2; D call uncertain. V was shortened by 4 bases and J by 0 bases, with 15 bases between the two germline ends. The V gene's germline CDR1 is SGHAT and CDR2 FQNNGV. The CDR3 consists of 16 residues. As DNA, the CDR3 is TGTGCCAGCAGCTATGGCGTATGGGAGGCTAACTATGGCTACACCTTC. This gives the protein CASSYGVWEANYGYTF.

V usage is TRBV10-3 and J usage is TRBJ2-2; D unresolved. Germline V gene data show CDR1 as ENHRY and CDR2 as SYGVKD. The CDR3 has 16 residues. Trimming removed 0 bases from V and 2 bases from J, with 10 bases in between. Written as DNA, the CDR3 is TGTGCCATCAGTGAGTCGTATCAGGAAAACACCGGGGAGCTGTTTTTT. It codes for CAISESYQENTGELFF.

The chain employs TRBV19 and TRBJ2-1; TRBD2 aligns across 7 bases. Germline-derived CDR1 and CDR2 are LNHDA and SQIVND (reference sequence). V dropped 7 bases and J dropped 6; count of bases not matched to a gene: 6. The CDR3 runs to 13 residues. CDR3 residues: CASNREETNEQFF. For the CDR3, the DNA is TGTGCCAGTAATCGGGAGGAGACCAATGAGCAGTTCTTC. Variable domain in full (rest from reference TRBV19 and TRBJ2-1): DGGITQSPKYLFRKEGQNVTLSCEQNLNHDAMYWYRQDPGQGLRLIYYSQIVNDFQKGDIAEGYSVSREKKESFPLTVTSAQKNPTAFYLCASNREETNEQFFGPGTRLTVL.

The chain's CDR3 is CASSIQGFSSGANVLTF. CDR3 sequence (DNA): TGTGCCAGTAGTATACAGGGCTTTAGCTCTGGGGCCAACGTCCTGACTTTC. V is TRBV19 and J is TRBJ2-6; tentative D call: TRBD1 (5 bases). The CDR3 extends over 17 amino acids. V lost 2 bases and J 0 bases, leaving 11 bases between the germline ends. Germline CDR1 reads LNHDA; CDR2 reads SQIVND (reference sequence).